This TCR beta chain is from a study of blood T cells in healthy people across ages. Germline V lookup: CDR1 DFQATT, CDR2 SNEGSKA (reference sequence). The CDR3 runs 12 residues. V was shortened by 8 bases and J by 4 bases, with 14 bases between the two germline ends. The second PCR ran 7 to 11 cycles with a sample-barcoded 5' primer and J-beta primers. Each CDR3 protein is one row after TCRdb ran MiXCR on the 5' RACE reads. The top ten hold approximately 17% of the sample, which has more than 1 million distinct CDR3 sequences, 35% to 55% seen once. The chain uses TRBV20-1 and TRBJ2-5, with D unclear. The source material was blood. This sequence originates from a woman in her sixties or seventies in good health. CDR3 protein: CSIVYLIETQYF. CDR3 DNA sequence: TGCAGTATTGTCTATCTGATAGAGACCCAGTACTTC.